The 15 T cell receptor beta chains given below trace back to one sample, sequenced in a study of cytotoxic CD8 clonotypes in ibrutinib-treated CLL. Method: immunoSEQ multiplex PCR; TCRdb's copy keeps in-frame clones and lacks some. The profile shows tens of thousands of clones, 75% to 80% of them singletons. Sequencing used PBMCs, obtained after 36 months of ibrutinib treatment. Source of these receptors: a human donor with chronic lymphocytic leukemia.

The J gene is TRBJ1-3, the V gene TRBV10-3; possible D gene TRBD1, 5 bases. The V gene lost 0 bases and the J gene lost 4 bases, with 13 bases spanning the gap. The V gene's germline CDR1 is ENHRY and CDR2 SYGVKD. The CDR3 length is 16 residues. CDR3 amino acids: CAISESMAGLGNTIYF. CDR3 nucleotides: TGTGCCATCAGTGAGTCTATGGCAGGGTTAGGAAACACCATATATTTT.

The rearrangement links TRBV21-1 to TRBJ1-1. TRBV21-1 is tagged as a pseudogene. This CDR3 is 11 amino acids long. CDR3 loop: CASSNGTEAFF. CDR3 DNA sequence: TGTGCCAGCAGCAATGGCACTGAAGCTTTCTTT.

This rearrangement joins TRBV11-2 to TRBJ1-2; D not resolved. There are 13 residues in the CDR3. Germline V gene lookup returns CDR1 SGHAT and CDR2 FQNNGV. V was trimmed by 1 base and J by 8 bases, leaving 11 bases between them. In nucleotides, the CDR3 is TGTGCCAGCAGCTTAGCCCACTCGGGAGGCTACACCTTC. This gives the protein CASSLAHSGGYTF.

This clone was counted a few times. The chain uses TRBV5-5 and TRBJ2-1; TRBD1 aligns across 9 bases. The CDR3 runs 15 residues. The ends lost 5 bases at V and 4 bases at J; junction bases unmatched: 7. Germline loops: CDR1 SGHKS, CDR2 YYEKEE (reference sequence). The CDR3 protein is CASREAGQGYNEQFF. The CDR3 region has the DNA TGTGCCAGCAGGGAGGCGGGACAGGGATACAATGAGCAGTTCTTC. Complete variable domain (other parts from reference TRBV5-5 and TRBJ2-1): DAGVTQSPTHLIKTRGQQVTLRCSPISGHKSVSWYQQVLGQGPQFIFQYYEKEERGRGNFPDRFSARQFPNYSSELNVNALLLGDSALYLCASREAGQGYNEQFFGPGTRLTVL.

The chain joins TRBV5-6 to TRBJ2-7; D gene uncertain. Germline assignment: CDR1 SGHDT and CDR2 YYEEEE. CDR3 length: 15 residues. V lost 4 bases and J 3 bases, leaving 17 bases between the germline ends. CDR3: CASSPGPVGFYEQYF. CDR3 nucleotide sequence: TGTGCCAGCAGCCCAGGACCTGTTGGATTCTACGAGCAGTACTTC.

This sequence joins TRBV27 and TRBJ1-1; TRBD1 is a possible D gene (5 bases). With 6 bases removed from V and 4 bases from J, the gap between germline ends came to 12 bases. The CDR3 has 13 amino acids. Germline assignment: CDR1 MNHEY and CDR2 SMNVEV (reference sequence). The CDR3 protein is CASRAGRSTEAFF. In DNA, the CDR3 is TGTGCCAGCAGGGCAGGGAGGAGCACTGAAGCTTTCTTT.

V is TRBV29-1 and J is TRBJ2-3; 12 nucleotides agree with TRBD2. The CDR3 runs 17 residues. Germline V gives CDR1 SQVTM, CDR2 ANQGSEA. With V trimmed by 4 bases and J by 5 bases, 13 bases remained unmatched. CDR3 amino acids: CSVAPTPTSGGRDTQYF. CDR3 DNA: TGCAGCGTTGCCCCCACCCCCACTAGCGGGGGGAGAGATACGCAGTATTTT.

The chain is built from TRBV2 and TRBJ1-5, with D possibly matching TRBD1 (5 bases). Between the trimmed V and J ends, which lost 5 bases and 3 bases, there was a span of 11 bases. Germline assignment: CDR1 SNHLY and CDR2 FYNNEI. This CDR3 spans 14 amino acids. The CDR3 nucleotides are TGTGCCAGCAGTCCGACAGCTCCCAATCAGCCCCAGCATTTT. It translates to CASSPTAPNQPQHF.

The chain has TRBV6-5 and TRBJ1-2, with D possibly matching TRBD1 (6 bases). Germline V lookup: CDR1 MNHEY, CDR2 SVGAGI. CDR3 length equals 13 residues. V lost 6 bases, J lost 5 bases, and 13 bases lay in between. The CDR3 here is CASSLQGRYGYTF. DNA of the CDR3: TGTGCCAGCAGCCTACAGGGCCGTTATGGCTACACCTTC.

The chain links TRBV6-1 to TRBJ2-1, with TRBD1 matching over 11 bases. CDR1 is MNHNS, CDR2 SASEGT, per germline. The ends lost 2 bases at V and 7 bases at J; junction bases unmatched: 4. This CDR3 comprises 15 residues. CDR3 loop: CASSEYGQGANEQFF. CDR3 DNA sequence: TGTGCCAGCAGTGAATACGGACAGGGGGCGAATGAGCAGTTCTTC.

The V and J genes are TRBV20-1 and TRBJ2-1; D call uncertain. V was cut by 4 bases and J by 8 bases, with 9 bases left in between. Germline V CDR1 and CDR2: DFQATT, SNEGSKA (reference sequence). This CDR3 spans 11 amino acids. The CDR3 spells CSATPRYEQFF. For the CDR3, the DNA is TGCAGTGCTACCCCCCGGTATGAGCAGTTCTTC.

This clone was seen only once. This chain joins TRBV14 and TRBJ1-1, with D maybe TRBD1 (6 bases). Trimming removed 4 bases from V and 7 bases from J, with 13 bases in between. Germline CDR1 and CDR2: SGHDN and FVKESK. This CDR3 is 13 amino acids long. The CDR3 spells CASSLISRGEAFF. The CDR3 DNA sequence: TGTGCCAGCAGCCTAATAAGCAGGGGTGAAGCTTTCTTT.

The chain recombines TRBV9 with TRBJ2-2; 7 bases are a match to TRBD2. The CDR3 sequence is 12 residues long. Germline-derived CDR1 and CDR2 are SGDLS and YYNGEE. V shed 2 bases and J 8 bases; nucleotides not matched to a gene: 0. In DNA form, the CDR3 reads TGTGCCAGCAGCGTTAGCGGGGGGGAGCTGTTTTTT. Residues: CASSVSGGELFF.

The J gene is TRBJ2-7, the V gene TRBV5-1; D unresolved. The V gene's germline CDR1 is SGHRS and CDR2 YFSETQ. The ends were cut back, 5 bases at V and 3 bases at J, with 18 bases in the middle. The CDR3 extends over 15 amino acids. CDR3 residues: CASRLQGDIVYEQYF. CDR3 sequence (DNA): TGCGCCAGCAGATTGCAAGGTGACATTGTCTACGAGCAGTACTTC.

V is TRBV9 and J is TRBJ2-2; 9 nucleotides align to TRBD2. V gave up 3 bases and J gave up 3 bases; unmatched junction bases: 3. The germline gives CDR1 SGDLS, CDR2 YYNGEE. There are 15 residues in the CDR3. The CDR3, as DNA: TGTGCCAGCAGCGGCCTAGCGGGGTACACCGGGGAGCTGTTTTTT. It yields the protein CASSGLAGYTGELFF.